This T cell receptor (beta chain) appears in the sequencing data of a study of regulatory T cells in long-lasting Graves disease. CDR1 and CDR2 from the germline V gene are DFQATT and SNEGSKA (reference sequence). The CDR3 loop spans 10 amino acids. V was shortened by 7 bases and J by 5 bases, with 5 bases between the two germline ends. Study observations and caveats: Patients whose Graves' disease persisted exhibited lower TCR diversity than those newly diagnosed.

This clonotype has only a few counts. Its matching antigen is unknown. As for time point: newly diagnosed GD, antithyroid drugs for less than 3 months. Extracted PBMC RNA gave rise to the TCR library. Graves' disease diagnosis followed American Thyroid Association guidelines. Combining iRepertoire HTBI primers with Arm-PCR of CDR3 regions, the authors built TCR beta libraries. TCRdb processed the multiplex PCR reads anew with MiXCR; each CDR3 protein has one entry. The sample consists of hundreds of thousands of distinct CDR3 sequences, roughly 15% of them appearing once. These data also featured in a second study, about T cells in Graves' hyperthyroidism and ophthalmopathy.

The TCR sequence derives from a woman in her twenties or thirties with Graves disease. The input for sequencing was peripheral blood mononuclear cells (PBMCs), taken at new diagnosis, from a patient treated with antithyroid drugs. The chain couples TRBV20-1 to TRBJ1-4; D gene ambiguous. The CDR3, as DNA: TGCAGTGTTAAAAATGAAAAACTGTTTTTT. The encoded protein is CSVKNEKLFF.